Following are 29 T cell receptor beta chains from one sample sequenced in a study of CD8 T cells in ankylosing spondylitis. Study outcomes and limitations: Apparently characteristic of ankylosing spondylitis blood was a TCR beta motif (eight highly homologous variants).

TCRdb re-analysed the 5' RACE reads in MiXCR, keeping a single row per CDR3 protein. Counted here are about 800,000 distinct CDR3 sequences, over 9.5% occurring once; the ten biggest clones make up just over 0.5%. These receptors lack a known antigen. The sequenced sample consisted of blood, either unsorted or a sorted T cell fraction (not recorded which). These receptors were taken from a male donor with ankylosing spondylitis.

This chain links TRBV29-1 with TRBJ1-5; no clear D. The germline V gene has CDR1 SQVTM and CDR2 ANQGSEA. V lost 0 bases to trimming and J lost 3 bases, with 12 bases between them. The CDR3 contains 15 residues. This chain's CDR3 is CSVEDRPESNQPQHF. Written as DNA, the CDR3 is TGCAGCGTTGAAGATAGGCCGGAATCCAATCAGCCCCAGCATTTT.

CDR3 in DNA: TGTGCCAGCACCCGGAGTAGCATTCAAACCCAGTACTTC. Translating it yields CASTRSSIQTQYF. The chain recombines TRBV2 with TRBJ2-5; no clear D. The CDR3 is 13 amino acids. Germline V lookup: CDR1 SNHLY, CDR2 FYNNEI. The ends were cut back, 7 bases at V and 8 bases at J, with 17 bases in the middle.

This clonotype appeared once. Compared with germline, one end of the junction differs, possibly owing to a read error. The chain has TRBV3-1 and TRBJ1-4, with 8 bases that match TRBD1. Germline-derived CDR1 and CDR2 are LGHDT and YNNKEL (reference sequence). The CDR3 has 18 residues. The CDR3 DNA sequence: TGTGCCACCAGCCAAGACGCGTGGCAGGGGGCGTCCAATGAAAAACTGTTTTTT. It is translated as CATSQDAWQGASNEKLFF.

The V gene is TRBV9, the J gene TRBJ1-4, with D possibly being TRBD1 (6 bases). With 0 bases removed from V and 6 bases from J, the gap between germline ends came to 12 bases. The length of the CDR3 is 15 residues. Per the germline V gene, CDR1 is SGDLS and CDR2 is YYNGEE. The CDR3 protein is CASSVAGDAHEKLFF. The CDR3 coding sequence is TGTGCCAGCAGCGTAGCAGGGGACGCACATGAAAAACTGTTTTTT.

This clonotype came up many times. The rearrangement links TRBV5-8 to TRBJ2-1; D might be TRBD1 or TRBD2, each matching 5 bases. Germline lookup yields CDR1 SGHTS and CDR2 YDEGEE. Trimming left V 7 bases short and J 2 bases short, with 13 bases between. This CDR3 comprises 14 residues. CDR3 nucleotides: TGTGCCAGCCCCGGGACGGTTACCTACAATGAGCAGTTCTTC. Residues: CASPGTVTYNEQFF. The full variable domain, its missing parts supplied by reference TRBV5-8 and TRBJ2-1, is EAGVTQSPTHLIKTRGQQATLRCSPISGHTSVYWYQQALGLGLQFLLWYDEGEERNRGNFPPRFSGRQFPNYSSELNVNALELEDSALYLCASPGTVTYNEQFFGPGTRLTVL.

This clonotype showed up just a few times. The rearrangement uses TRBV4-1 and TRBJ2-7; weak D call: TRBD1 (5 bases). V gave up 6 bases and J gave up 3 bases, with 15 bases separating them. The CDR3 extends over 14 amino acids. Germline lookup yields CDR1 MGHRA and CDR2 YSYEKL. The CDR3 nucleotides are TGCGCCAGCAGGCGACAGCCTACCAACTACGAGCAGTACTTC. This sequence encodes CASRRQPTNYEQYF.

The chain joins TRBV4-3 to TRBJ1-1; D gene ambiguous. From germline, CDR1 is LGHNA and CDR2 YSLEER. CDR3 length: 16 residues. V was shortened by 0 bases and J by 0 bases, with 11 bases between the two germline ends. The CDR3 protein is CASSQESRALNTEAFF. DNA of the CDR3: TGCGCCAGCAGCCAAGAGAGTCGGGCCCTGAACACTGAAGCTTTCTTT.

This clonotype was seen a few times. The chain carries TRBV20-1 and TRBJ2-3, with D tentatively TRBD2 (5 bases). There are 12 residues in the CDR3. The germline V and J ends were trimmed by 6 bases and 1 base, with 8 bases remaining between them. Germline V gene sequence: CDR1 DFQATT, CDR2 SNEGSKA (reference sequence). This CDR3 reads CSAYGGTDTQYF. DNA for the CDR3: TGCAGTGCCTACGGGGGCACAGATACGCAGTATTTT.

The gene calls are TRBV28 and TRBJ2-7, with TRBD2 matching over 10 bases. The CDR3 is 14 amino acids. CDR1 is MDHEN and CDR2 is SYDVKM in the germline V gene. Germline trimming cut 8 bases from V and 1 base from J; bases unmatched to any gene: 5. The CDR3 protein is CASVTSGVSYEQYF. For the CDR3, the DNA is TGTGCCAGCGTAACTAGCGGGGTGTCCTACGAGCAGTACTTC. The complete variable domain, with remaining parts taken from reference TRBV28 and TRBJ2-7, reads DVKVTQSSRYLVKRTGEKVFLECVQDMDHENMFWYRQDPGLGLRLIYFSYDVKMKEKGDIPEGYSVSREKKERFSLILESASTNQTSMYLCASVTSGVSYEQYFGPGTRLTVT.

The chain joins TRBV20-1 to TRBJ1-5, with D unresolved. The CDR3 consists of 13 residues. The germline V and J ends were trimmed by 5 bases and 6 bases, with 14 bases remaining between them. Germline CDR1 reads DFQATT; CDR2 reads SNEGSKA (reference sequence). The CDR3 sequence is CSAQAGFGQPQHF. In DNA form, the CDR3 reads TGCAGTGCTCAGGCTGGGTTCGGTCAGCCCCAGCATTTT.

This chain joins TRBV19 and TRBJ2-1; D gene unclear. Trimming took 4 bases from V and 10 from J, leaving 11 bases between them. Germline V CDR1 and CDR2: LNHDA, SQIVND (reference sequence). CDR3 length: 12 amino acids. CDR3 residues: CASSNYIGEQFF. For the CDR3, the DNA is TGTGCCAGTAGTAATTATATAGGCGAGCAGTTCTTC.

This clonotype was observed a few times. DNA of the CDR3: TGTGCCAGCAGCGCGCGGACATCTAACTATGGCTACACCTTC. Protein: CASSARTSNYGYTF. V and J are TRBV9 and TRBJ1-2; D might be TRBD1 (5 bases). This CDR3 has 14 residues. The germline gives CDR1 SGDLS, CDR2 YYNGEE. Trimming shortened V by 3 bases and J by 0 bases, and 9 bases separated the two germline ends.

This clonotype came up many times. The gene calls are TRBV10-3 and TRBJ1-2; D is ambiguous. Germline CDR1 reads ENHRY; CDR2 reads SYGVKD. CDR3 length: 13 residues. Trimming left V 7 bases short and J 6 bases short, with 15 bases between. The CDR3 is CAIKDGPRDGYTF. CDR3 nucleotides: TGTGCCATCAAGGACGGGCCTCGGGATGGCTACACCTTC.

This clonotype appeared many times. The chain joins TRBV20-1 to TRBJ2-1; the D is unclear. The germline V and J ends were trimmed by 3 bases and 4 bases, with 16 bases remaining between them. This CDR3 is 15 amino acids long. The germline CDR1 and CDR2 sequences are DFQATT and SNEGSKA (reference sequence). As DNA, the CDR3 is TGCAGTGCTAGGAGGTTATATAGAGATTACAATGAGCAGTTCTTC. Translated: CSARRLYRDYNEQFF.

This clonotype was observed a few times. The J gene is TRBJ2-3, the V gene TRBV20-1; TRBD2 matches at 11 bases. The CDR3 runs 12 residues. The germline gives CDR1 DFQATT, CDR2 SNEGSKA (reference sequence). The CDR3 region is CRGLADTDTQYF. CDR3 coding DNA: TGCAGGGGACTAGCGGACACAGATACGCAGTATTTT.

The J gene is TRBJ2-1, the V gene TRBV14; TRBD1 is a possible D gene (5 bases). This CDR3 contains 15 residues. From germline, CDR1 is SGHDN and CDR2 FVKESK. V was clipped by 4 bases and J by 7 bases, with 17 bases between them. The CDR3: CASSLRTTTENEQFF. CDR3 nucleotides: TGTGCCAGCAGCCTACGGACAACAACGGAAAATGAGCAGTTCTTC.

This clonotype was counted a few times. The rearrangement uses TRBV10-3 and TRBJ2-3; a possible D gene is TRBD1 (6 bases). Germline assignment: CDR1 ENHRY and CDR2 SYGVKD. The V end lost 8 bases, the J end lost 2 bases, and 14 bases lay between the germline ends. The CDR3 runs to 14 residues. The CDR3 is CAIGTQDATDTQYF. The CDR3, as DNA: TGTGCCATCGGGACACAGGATGCCACAGATACGCAGTATTTT.

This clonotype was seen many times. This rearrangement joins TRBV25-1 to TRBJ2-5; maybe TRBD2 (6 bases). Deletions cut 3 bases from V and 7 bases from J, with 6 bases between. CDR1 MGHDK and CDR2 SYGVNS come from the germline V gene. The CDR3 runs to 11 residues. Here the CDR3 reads CASSEGGTQYF. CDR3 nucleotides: TGTGCCAGCAGTGAGGGGGGGACCCAGTACTTC.

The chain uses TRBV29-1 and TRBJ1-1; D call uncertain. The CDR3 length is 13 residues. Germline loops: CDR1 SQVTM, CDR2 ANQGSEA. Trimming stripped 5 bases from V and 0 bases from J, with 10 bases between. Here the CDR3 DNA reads TGCAGCGTTCATTCGGGGATGAACACTGAAGCTTTCTTT. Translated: CSVHSGMNTEAFF.

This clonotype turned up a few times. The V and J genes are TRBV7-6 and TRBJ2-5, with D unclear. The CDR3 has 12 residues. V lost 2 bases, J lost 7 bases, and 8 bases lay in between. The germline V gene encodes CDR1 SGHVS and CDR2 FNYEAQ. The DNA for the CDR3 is TGTGCCAGCAGCTTAAGTCATGGGACCCAGTACTTC. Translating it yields CASSLSHGTQYF.

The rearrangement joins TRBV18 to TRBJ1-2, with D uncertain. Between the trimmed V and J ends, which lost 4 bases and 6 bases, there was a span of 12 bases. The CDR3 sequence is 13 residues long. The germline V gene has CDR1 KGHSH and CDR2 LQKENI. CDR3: CASSLRGGNGYTF. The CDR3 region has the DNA TGTGCCAGCTCACTCAGAGGTGGAAATGGCTACACCTTC.

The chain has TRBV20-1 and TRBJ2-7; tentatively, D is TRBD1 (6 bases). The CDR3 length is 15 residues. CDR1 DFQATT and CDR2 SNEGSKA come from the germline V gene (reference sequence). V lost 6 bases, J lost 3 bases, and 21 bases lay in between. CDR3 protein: CSARREDRGYYEQYF. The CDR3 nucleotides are TGCAGTGCACGCCGCGAGGACAGAGGGTACTACGAGCAGTACTTC.

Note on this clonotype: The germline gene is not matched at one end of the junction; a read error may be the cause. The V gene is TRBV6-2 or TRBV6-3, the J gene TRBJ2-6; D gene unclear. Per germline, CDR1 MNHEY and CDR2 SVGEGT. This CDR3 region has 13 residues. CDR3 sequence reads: CASSKHGTNVLTF. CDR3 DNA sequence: TGTGCCAGCAGTAAACATGGGACCAACGTCCTGACTTTC.

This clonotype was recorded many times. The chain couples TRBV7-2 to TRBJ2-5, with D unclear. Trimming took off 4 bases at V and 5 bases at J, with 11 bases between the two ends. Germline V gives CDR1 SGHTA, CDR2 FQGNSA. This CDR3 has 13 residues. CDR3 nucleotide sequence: TGTGCCAGCAGCTACTTACGTGGGGAGACCCAGTACTTC. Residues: CASSYLRGETQYF.

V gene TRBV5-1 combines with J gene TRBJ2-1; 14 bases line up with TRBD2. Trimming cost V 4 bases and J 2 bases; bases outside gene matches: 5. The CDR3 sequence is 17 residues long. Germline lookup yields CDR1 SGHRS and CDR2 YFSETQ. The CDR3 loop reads CASSQPTSGGAYNEQFF. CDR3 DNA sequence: TGCGCCAGCAGCCAACCGACTAGCGGGGGGGCCTACAATGAGCAGTTCTTC.

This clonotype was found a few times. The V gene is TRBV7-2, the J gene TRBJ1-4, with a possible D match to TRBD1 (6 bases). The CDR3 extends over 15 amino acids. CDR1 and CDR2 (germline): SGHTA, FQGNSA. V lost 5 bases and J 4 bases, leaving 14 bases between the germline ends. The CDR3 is CASSPPGHLNEKLFF. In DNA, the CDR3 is TGTGCCAGCAGCCCCCCGGGACACCTTAATGAAAAACTGTTTTTT.

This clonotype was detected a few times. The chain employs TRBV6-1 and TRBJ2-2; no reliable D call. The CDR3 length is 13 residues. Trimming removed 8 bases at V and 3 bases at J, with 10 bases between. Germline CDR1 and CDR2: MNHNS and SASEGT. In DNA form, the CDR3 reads TGTGCCAGCGGACGAATCCACACCGGGGAGCTGTTTTTT. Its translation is CASGRIHTGELFF.

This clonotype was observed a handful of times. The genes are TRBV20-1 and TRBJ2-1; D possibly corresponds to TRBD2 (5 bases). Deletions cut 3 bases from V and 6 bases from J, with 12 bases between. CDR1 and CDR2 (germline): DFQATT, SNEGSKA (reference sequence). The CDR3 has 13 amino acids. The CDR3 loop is CSASQPLVNEQFF. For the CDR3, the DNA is TGCAGTGCTAGTCAGCCACTAGTCAATGAGCAGTTCTTC.

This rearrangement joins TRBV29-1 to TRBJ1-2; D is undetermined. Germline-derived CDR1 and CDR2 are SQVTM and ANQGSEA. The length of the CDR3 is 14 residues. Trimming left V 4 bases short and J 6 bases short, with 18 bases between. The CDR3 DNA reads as TGCAGCGTTGGGAGGGTCCTATCCCTCGATGGCTACACCTTC. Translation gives CSVGRVLSLDGYTF.